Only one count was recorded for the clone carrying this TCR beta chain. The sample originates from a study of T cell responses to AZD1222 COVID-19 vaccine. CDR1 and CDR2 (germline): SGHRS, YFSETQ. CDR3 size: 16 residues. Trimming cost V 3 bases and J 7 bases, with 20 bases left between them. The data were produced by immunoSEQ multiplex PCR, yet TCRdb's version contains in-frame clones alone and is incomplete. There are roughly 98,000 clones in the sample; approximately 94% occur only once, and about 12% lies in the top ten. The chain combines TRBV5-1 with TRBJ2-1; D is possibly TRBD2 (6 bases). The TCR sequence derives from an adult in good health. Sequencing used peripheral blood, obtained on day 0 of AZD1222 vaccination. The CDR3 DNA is TGCGCCAGCAGCTCACCTCTCCCCGGCCGGGGGAATGAGCAGTTCTTC. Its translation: CASSSPLPGRGNEQFF.